Listed below are T cell receptor beta chains from one sample, sequenced in a study of blood T cell repertoires in COVID-19. Assay used: immunoSEQ multiplex PCR; TCRdb lists only in-frame clones, some missing. The sample yields tens of thousands of clones, around 87% seen once. Sequencing was performed on peripheral blood. All receptors derive from a woman older than 75 with active or convalescent COVID-19. The CDR3 runs from the conserved cysteine through the conserved F or W.

V	J	CDR3
TRBV29-1	TRBJ2-3	CSVDLTDTQYF
TRBV5-1	TRBJ2-3	CASSLLARGTDTQYF
TRBV9	TRBJ2-5	CASSVASSGSQETQYF
TRBV3-1/TRBV3-2	TRBJ2-2	CASSRDRVAGELFF
TRBV7-2	TRBJ2-3	CASSSGIFSTDTQYF
TRBV12-3/TRBV12-4	TRBJ2-3	CASRGTATDTQYF
TRBV5-1	TRBJ1-2	CASNPQGARDGYTF
TRBV21-1	TRBJ1-5	CASSPPRAVRGGSSNQPQHF
TRBV7-9	TRBJ1-1	CASSLAGQPEAFF
TRBV10-3	TRBJ1-1	CAISESPGQGLGTEAFF
TRBV28	TRBJ2-2	CASSIGQGYTGELFF
TRBV7-9	TRBJ1-2	CASSLGTGGTYGYTF
TRBV15	TRBJ1-6	CATSRRATGSPLHF
TRBV19	TRBJ2-2	CASSWEAGLTGELFF
TRBV29-1	TRBJ2-5	CSVPGQGRGETQYF
TRBV19	TRBJ1-2	CASSPDRGSGYTF
TRBV28	TRBJ1-1	CASSTNRGQAFF
TRBV7-9	TRBJ2-3	CASSRTSDTDTQYF
TRBV27	TRBJ2-2	CASSPLNTGELFF
TRBV18	TRBJ2-5	CASSHSGVKAGETQYF